This T cell receptor beta chain is from a study of cytomegalovirus exposure and HLA in healthy donors. About the study: The Caucasian-associated ancestry cluster held around 81% of roughly 370 genotyped donors.

This PCR relied on a set of 60 Vbeta primers and 13 Jbeta primers. Sequencing was performed with immunoSEQ multiplex PCR; in TCRdb, only in-frame clones are kept and a portion is missing. The sample has over 75,000 clones, around 80% seen once. This clone showed up just a few times. Sample: PBMCs. This receptor was obtained from a man in his fifties or sixties in good health and CMV-seropositive.

The CDR3 region has the DNA TGTGCCAGCAGTGGACAGGGGCCCATGAACACTGAAGCTTTCTTT. This encodes CASSGQGPMNTEAFF. This chain joins TRBV6-5 and TRBJ1-1, with 9 bases lining up with TRBD1. V lost 5 bases, J lost 0 bases, and 4 bases stayed unmatched. The CDR3 has 15 residues. Germline V gives CDR1 MNHEY, CDR2 SVGAGI.